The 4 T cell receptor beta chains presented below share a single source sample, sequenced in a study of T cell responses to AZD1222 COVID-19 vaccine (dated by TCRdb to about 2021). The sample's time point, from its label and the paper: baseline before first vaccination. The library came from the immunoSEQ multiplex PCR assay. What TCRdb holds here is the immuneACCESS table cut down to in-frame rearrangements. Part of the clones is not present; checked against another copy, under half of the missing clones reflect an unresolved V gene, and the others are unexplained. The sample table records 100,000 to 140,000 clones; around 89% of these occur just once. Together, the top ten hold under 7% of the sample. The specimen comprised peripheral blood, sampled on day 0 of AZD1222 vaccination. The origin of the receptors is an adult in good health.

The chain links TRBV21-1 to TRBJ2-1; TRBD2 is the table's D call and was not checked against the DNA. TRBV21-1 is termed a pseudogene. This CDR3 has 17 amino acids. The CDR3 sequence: CASSKAFTSGVYNEQFF. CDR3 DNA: TGTGCCAGCAGCAAAGCTTTTACTAGCGGGGTCTACAATGAGCAGTTCTTC.

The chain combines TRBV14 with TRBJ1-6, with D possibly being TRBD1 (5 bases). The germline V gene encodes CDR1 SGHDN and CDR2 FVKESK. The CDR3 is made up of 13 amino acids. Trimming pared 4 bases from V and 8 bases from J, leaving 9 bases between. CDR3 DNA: TGTGCCAGCAGCCGGGGGTATGATTCACCCCTCCACTTT. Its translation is CASSRGYDSPLHF.

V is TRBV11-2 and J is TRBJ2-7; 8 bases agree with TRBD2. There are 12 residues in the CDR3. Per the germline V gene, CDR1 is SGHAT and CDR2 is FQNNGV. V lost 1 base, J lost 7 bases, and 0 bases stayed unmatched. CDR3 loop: CASSLVAGEQYF. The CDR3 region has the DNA TGTGCCAGCAGCTTAGTAGCGGGGGAGCAGTACTTC.

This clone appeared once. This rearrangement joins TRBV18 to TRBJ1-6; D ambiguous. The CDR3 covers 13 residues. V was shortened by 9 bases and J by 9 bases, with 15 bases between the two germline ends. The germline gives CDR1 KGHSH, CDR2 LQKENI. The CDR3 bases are TGTGCCAGTAAGGAAGGGTTTGGTTCACCCCTCCACTTT. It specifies CASKEGFGSPLHF.